This T cell receptor beta chain is from a study of monozygotic twins with inflammatory bowel disease. There are 15 residues in the CDR3. CDR1 MNHEY and CDR2 SMNVEV come from the germline V gene (reference sequence). The cDNA of both the TCRalpha and TCRbeta chains was subjected to two nested PCRs of around 16 and 10 cycles. TCRdb reprocessed the 5' RACE reads and reports one entry per CDR3 protein, with no DNA. This listing includes some 100,000 distinct CDR3 sequences. No sorting of T cells preceded isolation of total RNA from whole blood. The chain carries TRBV27 and TRBJ2-1; TCRdb proposes TRBD1, but this gene call is untestable without DNA. This TCR came from a human donor with ulcerative colitis or Crohn's disease, or a healthy co-twin of an affected twin (not recorded which). The specimen sequenced was blood. The CDR3 spells CASSWGGNSYNEQFF.